The 29 T cell receptor beta chains given below trace back to one sample, sequenced in a study of T cell changes during pregnancy in multiple sclerosis. Libraries were prepared by immunoSEQ multiplex PCR; TCRdb keeps only in-frame clonotypes and omits some of them. The data contain tens of thousands of clones, around nine tenths of them singletons. The specimen comprised CD4+ T cells from peripheral blood mononuclear cells, sampled after pregnancy. All receptors come from a female donor in good health, enrolled as a control in a pregnancy study.

The chain links TRBV6-1 to TRBJ2-6; 11 nucleotides align to TRBD1. Trimming took 2 bases from V and 1 from J; bases not matched to a gene: 7. Germline CDR1 is MNHNS and CDR2 is SASEGT. This CDR3 comprises 19 residues. The CDR3 bases are TGTGCCAGCAGTGAAAGGGGACAGGGGGGGAGGTCTGGGGCCAACGTCCTGACTTTC. It codes for CASSERGQGGRSGANVLTF.

In its sample, this clone was seen once. This sequence joins TRBV18 and TRBJ2-2; a weak D match, TRBD1 (6 bases). The germline CDR1 and CDR2 sequences are KGHSH and LQKENI. The CDR3 runs 16 residues. The V and J ends lost 5 bases and 4 bases respectively, with 17 bases between them. CDR3 region: CASSNLGTYITGELFF. DNA of the CDR3: TGTGCCAGCTCAAACCTAGGGACATACATCACCGGGGAGCTGTTTTTT.

The chain couples TRBV5-1 to TRBJ1-3, with a tentative D call TRBD1 (5 bases). V shed 2 bases and J shed 1 base, with 13 bases lying between them. The CDR3 totals 16 residues. Per the germline V gene, CDR1 is SGHRS and CDR2 is YFSETQ. CDR3 DNA: TGCGCCAGCAGCTTTCAGGGACTGGGATCTGGAAACACCATATATTTT. It is translated as CASSFQGLGSGNTIYF.

This clone was counted once. The chain carries TRBV5-5 and TRBJ2-3, with D maybe TRBD2 (5 bases). Trimming cost V 2 bases and J 6 bases, with 16 bases left between them. The CDR3 contains 15 residues. Per the germline V gene, CDR1 is SGHKS and CDR2 is YYEKEE (reference sequence). The CDR3 here is CASSLFWRIHDTQYF. In DNA, the CDR3 is TGTGCCAGCAGCTTATTCTGGAGGATTCACGATACGCAGTATTTT.

The rearrangement joins TRBV18 to TRBJ2-1; TRBD2 aligns across 10 bases. The CDR3 covers 19 residues. J lost 0 bases, V lost 3 bases, and 11 bases had no gene match. Germline V gives CDR1 KGHSH, CDR2 LQKENI. The CDR3 spells CASSPLAGVGFDSYNEQFF. CDR3 bases: TGTGCCAGCTCACCTCTAGCGGGAGTGGGATTCGACTCCTACAATGAGCAGTTCTTC.

The chain combines TRBV28 with TRBJ1-5; 7 bases map to TRBD1. V lost 6 bases to trimming and J lost 3 bases; unmatched junction nucleotides: 5. Per the germline V gene, CDR1 is MDHEN and CDR2 is SYDVKM. The CDR3 totals 14 residues. The CDR3 DNA is TGTGCCAGCAGAGGACAGGTTTACAATCAGCCCCAGCATTTT. Encoded protein: CASRGQVYNQPQHF.

The chain couples TRBV30 to TRBJ2-7, with a weak D call TRBD1 (5 bases). The CDR3 length is 13 residues. Germline V CDR1 and CDR2: GTSNPN, SVGIG (reference sequence). The V gene lost 6 bases and the J gene lost 3 bases, with 15 bases spanning the gap. The CDR3 protein is CACSEGAHYEQYF. CDR3 sequence (DNA): TGTGCCTGCTCGGAAGGGGCCCACTACGAGCAGTACTTC.

Concerning this clone itself: Relative to the germline gene, one junction end is altered; a read error may explain this. The chain joins TRBV6-1 to TRBJ1-1, with no clear D. Germline CDR1 reads MNHNS; CDR2 reads SASEGT. CDR3 length: 15 residues. For the CDR3, the DNA is TGTACCAGCAGTGAATATGGTGGGAGGTGGACTGAAGCTTTCTTT. It codes for CTSSEYGGRWTEAFF.

The chain links TRBV9 to TRBJ1-1, with 8 nucleotides matching TRBD1. The CDR3 has 14 residues. Trimming took 2 bases from V and 10 from J; bases not matched to a gene: 10. The germline V gene has CDR1 SGDLS and CDR2 YYNGEE. The CDR3 DNA reads as TGTGCCAGCAGCGTCGCTCCACAGGGGGTGACAGCTTTCTTT. Translation: CASSVAPQGVTAFF.

The rearrangement links TRBV6-1 to TRBJ2-3; weak D call: TRBD1 (6 bases). Germline CDR1 and CDR2: MNHNS and SASEGT. This CDR3 comprises 15 residues. Trimming stripped 4 bases from V and 2 bases from J, with 13 bases between. The DNA for the CDR3 is TGTGCCAGCAGTGGGGGGCAGGGGCACACAGATACGCAGTATTTT. This translates into CASSGGQGHTDTQYF.

V and J are TRBV5-1 and TRBJ2-3; 13 bases are shared with TRBD2. The junction had 15 bases not matched to a gene; V was cut back by 4 bases and J by 4 bases. Germline V lookup: CDR1 SGHRS, CDR2 YFSETQ. CDR3 length: 19 amino acids. The DNA of the CDR3 is TGCGCCAGCAGCACGGGACTAGCGGGGAACTTTGTACGCTCAGATACGCAGTATTTT. This codes for CASSTGLAGNFVRSDTQYF.

The chain couples TRBV19 to TRBJ2-7; 7 nucleotides line up with TRBD1. The V gene's germline CDR1 is LNHDA and CDR2 SQIVND (reference sequence). CDR3 size: 19 residues. V was clipped by 1 base and J by 0 bases; unmatched bases: 15. CDR3 sequence: CASSIGPDSSRGYSYEQYF. The CDR3, as DNA: TGTGCCAGTAGTATAGGCCCCGACTCAAGCAGGGGGTACTCCTACGAGCAGTACTTC.

The chain's CDR3 is CASSRTGTGSYEQYF. DNA of the CDR3: TGCGCCAGCAGCCGCACCGGGACAGGCTCCTACGAGCAGTACTTC. The V gene is TRBV5-1, the J gene TRBJ2-7; 8 bases are shared with TRBD1. V was clipped by 4 bases and J by 0 bases; unmatched bases: 6. Germline V gene lookup returns CDR1 SGHRS and CDR2 YFSETQ. This CDR3 spans 15 amino acids.

The chain couples TRBV2 to TRBJ2-3; 7 bases agree with TRBD2. CDR3 length: 14 residues. The V gene's germline CDR1 is SNHLY and CDR2 FYNNEI. Trimming cost V 4 bases and J 2 bases; bases outside gene matches: 3. CDR3 loop: CASSGGGFTDTQYF. The CDR3, as DNA: TGTGCCAGCAGTGGGGGGGGTTTCACAGATACGCAGTATTTT.

The CDR3 here is CAISGDRANTGELFF. The CDR3, as DNA: TGTGCCATCAGTGGGGACAGGGCGAACACCGGGGAGCTGTTTTTT. The chain has TRBV10-3 and TRBJ2-2; TRBD1 aligns across 9 bases. Germline CDR1 and CDR2: ENHRY and SYGVKD. This CDR3 has 15 amino acids. The V gene end was trimmed by 4 bases and the J gene end by 0 bases; junction bases not matched to a gene: 0.

The chain recombines TRBV27 with TRBJ2-1, with TRBD2 matching over 12 bases. Looked up from germline, CDR1 is MNHEY and CDR2 is SMNVEV (reference sequence). The trim removed 4 bases at V and 7 bases at J, leaving 14 bases unmatched. This CDR3 has 18 residues. The CDR3 is CASSSYILTSGSKNEQFF. The DNA for the CDR3 is TGTGCCAGCAGTTCCTATATATTGACTAGCGGGAGTAAGAATGAGCAGTTCTTC.

The chain links TRBV29-1 to TRBJ2-7; 11 bases align to TRBD2. Germline CDR1 SQVTM, CDR2 ANQGSEA. Trimming cost V 7 bases and J 3 bases; bases outside gene matches: 8. CDR3 length: 14 residues. The CDR3, as DNA: TGCAGCGCCACTCCCGGGACTAGCGGCTACGAGCAGTACTTC. This codes for CSATPGTSGYEQYF.

The rearrangement joins TRBV6-5 to TRBJ2-3, with 7 bases that match TRBD1. The CDR3 is made up of 16 amino acids. V lost 4 bases and J lost 1; bases outside the gene matches: 8. The V gene's germline CDR1 is MNHEY and CDR2 SVGAGI. DNA of the CDR3: TGTGCCAGCAGTTCCCGTCGGGACAGCCGCACAGATACGCAGTATTTT. Its translation is CASSSRRDSRTDTQYF.

The chain recombines TRBV10-3 with TRBJ2-5, with 10 bases matching TRBD2. Germline-derived CDR1 and CDR2 are ENHRY and SYGVKD. This CDR3 has 12 amino acids. Germline trimming cut 7 bases from V and 12 bases from J; bases unmatched to any gene: 8. Here the CDR3 DNA reads TGTGCCATCATGCTTATGCTAGCGGGGGAGTACTTC. This encodes CAIMLMLAGEYF.

CDR3: CASSVGPLGGGKLFF. The CDR3 region has the DNA TGTGCCAGCAGCGTAGGTCCCCTAGGCGGTGGAAAACTGTTTTTT. J is TRBJ1-4 and V is TRBV9; D is unclear. The CDR3 extends over 15 amino acids. CDR1 and CDR2 (germline): SGDLS, YYNGEE. Trimming stripped 0 bases from V and 10 bases from J, with 16 bases between. The full variable domain, in which reference TRBV9 and TRBJ1-4 provide the parts outside the CDR3, is DSGVTQTPKHLITATGQRVTLRCSPRSGDLSVYWYQQSLDQGLQFLIQYYNGEERAKGNILERFSAQQFPDLHSELNLSSLELGDSALYFCASSVGPLGGGKLFFGSGTQLSVL.

The J gene is TRBJ2-3, the V gene TRBV30; D may be TRBD2 (5 bases). Trimming stripped 1 base from V and 4 bases from J, with 15 bases between. The CDR3 has 15 residues. Germline V lookup: CDR1 GTSNPN, CDR2 SVGIG (reference sequence). The CDR3 protein is CAWSAETNFADTQYF. The DNA for the CDR3 is TGTGCCTGGAGTGCAGAGACTAATTTCGCAGATACGCAGTATTTT. Drawing the rest from reference TRBV30 and TRBJ2-3, the complete variable domain is SQTIHQWPATLVQPVGSPLSLECTVEGTSNPNLYWYRQAAGRGLQLLFYSVGIGQISSEVPQNLSASRPQDRQFILSSKKLLLSDSGFYLCAWSAETNFADTQYFGPGTRLTVL.

V and J are TRBV6-1 and TRBJ2-5; 7 bases line up with TRBD2. V dropped 4 bases and J dropped 5; count of bases not matched to a gene: 4. Germline V gene sequence: CDR1 MNHNS, CDR2 SASEGT. This CDR3 is 13 amino acids long. CDR3 coding DNA: TGTGCCAGCAGTGCTAGGGGAGGGGAGACCCAGTACTTC. Translated: CASSARGGETQYF.

This clone was observed a single time. An end of the junction differs from the germline gene, which may be a read error. The rearrangement uses TRBV10-3 and TRBJ1-1; D is ambiguous. CDR1 and CDR2 from the germline V gene are ENHRY and SYGVKD. This CDR3 has 13 amino acids. CDR3: CAIIEAENTEAFF. CDR3 sequence (DNA): TGTGCCATCATTGAGGCGGAGAACACTGAAGCTTTCTTT.

The V gene is TRBV7-9, the J gene TRBJ1-2; D is possibly TRBD1 (5 bases). Trimming cost V 2 bases and J 4 bases, with 8 bases left between them. The germline CDR1 and CDR2 sequences are SEHNR and FQNEAQ (reference sequence). The CDR3 has 13 residues. For the CDR3, the DNA is TGTGCCAGCAGCTTATCCGACAGCTATGGCTACACCTTC. This codes for CASSLSDSYGYTF.

V is TRBV5-6 and J is TRBJ2-5, with TRBD1 matching 8 bases. The DNA end is a closer match to TRBJ2-7, so the J assignment may be wrong. The germline CDR1 and CDR2 sequences are SGHDT and YYEEEE. The CDR3 spans 18 residues. CDR3 protein: CASSFGGTGFGGGYEQYF. CDR3 coding DNA: TGTGCCAGCAGCTTCGGAGGGACAGGATTTGGAGGAGGCTACGAGCAGTACTTC.

This chain uses TRBV23-1 with TRBJ2-7; a weak D match, TRBD2 (6 bases). TRBV23-1 belongs to the ORF category, with a function that is uncertain. This CDR3 is built from 21 residues. Trimming stripped 2 bases from V and 4 bases from J, with 33 bases between. The CDR3 DNA sequence: TGCGCCAGCAGTCAAACCTGCGCCGTCGGCGGGGACCCCGTCGGATTATACGAGCAGTACTTC. It translates to CASSQTCAVGGDPVGLYEQYF.

The genes are TRBV10-3 and TRBJ2-1; 9 bases align to TRBD1. Germline lookup yields CDR1 ENHRY and CDR2 SYGVKD. Germline trimming cut 10 bases from V and 9 bases from J; bases unmatched to any gene: 10. The CDR3 is 13 amino acids. The CDR3 sequence is CATAGTGLGEQFF. In DNA form, the CDR3 reads TGTGCCACCGCAGGGACAGGGCTAGGTGAGCAGTTCTTC.

This sequence joins TRBV10-3 and TRBJ2-7; maybe TRBD1 (5 bases). Germline V CDR1 and CDR2: ENHRY, SYGVKD. The ends were cut back, 3 bases at V and 0 bases at J, with 6 bases in the middle. This CDR3 is 13 amino acids long. CDR3 in amino acids: CAISEQVSYEQYF. The CDR3 nucleotides read TGTGCCATCAGTGAACAGGTCTCCTACGAGCAGTACTTC.

The rearrangement joins TRBV28 to TRBJ2-1; 7 bases are shared with TRBD1. The trim removed 10 bases at V and 8 bases at J, leaving 8 bases unmatched. Germline V gene data show CDR1 as MDHEN and CDR2 as SYDVKM. CDR3 size: 12 residues. CDR3: CATRDSFDEQFF. The DNA for the CDR3 is TGTGCCACCCGGGACAGCTTTGATGAGCAGTTCTTC.